This T cell receptor beta chain was identified during a study of T-cell reconstitution after alpha-beta-depleted transplantation in children. Study findings and constraints: At around two months after transplant, the alpha-beta T cells were reportedly derived from several hundred expanded clones that came from non-depleted graft cells.

Trimming removed 2 bases at V and 4 bases at J, with 14 bases between. The CDR3 totals 15 residues. Germline V gene lookup returns CDR1 SGHKS and CDR2 YYEKEE (reference sequence). As it was prepared, the TCRbeta library received unique molecular identifiers. A single record per CDR3 protein comes from TCRdb applying MiXCR to the PCR reads. The sample consists of approximately 20,000 distinct CDR3 sequences, 13% of them appearing once. The sample holds many counts of this clonotype. Its target is not known. This TCR came from a female patient aged 2-10 years who had a stem cell transplant for congenital amegakaryocytic thrombocytopenia, so the T cells may come from the graft donor. The genes are TRBV5-5 and TRBJ2-3, with D uncertain. The sequenced sample was PBMCs, mostly from graft donor cells, obtained 60 days after TCRalphabeta/CD19-depleted stem cell transplant. The CDR3 DNA is TGTGCCAGCAGCTTTTCTGCGTCGCCTCCAGATACGCAGTATTTT. Translated, it gives CASSFSASPPDTQYF. Full variable domain (outside the CDR3, taken from reference TRBV5-5 and TRBJ2-3): DAGVTQSPTHLIKTRGQQVTLRCSPISGHKSVSWYQQVLGQGPQFIFQYYEKEERGRGNFPDRFSARQFPNYSSELNVNALLLGDSALYLCASSFSASPPDTQYFGPGTRLTVL.